This T cell receptor beta chain was retrieved from a study of blood T cell repertoires in COVID-19. Study background: PBMCs, B-cell-depleted T cells, or T cells were the source of the cDNA or gDNA that made up the material.

Germline CDR1 is MGHRA and CDR2 is YSYEKL. This CDR3 is 18 amino acids long. V lost 4 bases and J lost 0; bases outside the gene matches: 13. Authors' processing steps: Amplification with reference gene primers provided the estimates of nucleated cell counts. Clones were read by immunoSEQ multiplex PCR, and TCRdb kept only the in-frame ones, dropping some. V and J calls plus clone size are reproduced from that table; the DNA served to infer D and trimming. The sample includes about 140,000 clones, roughly 84% seen only once; the top ten take under 5.5%. The J gene is TRBJ2-7, the V gene TRBV4-1; 9 bases align to TRBD1. This TCR came from a human donor in a cohort sampled during active COVID-19. Sequenced material: peripheral blood. The CDR3 sequence: CASSPGTGHPYYSYEQYF. The CDR3 region has the DNA TGCGCCAGCAGCCCCGGGACAGGGCACCCCTACTACTCCTACGAGCAGTACTTC.